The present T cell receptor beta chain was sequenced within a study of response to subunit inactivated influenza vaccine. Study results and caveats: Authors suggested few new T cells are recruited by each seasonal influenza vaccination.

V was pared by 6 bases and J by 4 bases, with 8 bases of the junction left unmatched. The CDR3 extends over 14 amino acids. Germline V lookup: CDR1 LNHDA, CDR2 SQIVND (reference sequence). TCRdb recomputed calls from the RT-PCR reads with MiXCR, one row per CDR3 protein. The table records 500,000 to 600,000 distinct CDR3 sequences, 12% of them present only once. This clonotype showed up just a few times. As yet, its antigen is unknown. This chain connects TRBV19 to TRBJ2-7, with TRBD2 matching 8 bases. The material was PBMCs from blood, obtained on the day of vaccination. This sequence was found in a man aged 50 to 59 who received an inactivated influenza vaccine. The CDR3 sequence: CASRSLAGDYEQYF. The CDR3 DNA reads TGTGCCAGTAGATCTCTAGCGGGCGATTACGAGCAGTACTTC.